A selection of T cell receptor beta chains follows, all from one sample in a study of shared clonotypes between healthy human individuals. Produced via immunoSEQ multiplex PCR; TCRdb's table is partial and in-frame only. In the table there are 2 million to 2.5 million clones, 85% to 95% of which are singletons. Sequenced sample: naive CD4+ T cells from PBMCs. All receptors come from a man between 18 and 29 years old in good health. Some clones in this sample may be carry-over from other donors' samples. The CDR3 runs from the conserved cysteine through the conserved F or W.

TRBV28	CASSPREDMPQHF
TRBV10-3	CASSYSPGYEQYF
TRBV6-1	CASSLRQGALNTQYF
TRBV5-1	CASSSVQENIQYF
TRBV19	CASRPNSNQPQHF
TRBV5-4	CASSRWGGWTEAFF
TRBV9	CASTAHYEGDTQYF
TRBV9	CASSPRVGYTGELFF
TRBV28	CASSLRGASYGYTF
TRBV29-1	CSVGQDRYNEQFF
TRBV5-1	CASSPSTAGAQYF
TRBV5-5	CASSFGDSGNTIYF
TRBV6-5	CASSAPGAGGNEQFF
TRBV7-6	CASSLAARSSYNEQFF
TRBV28	CASSLGTGDQPQHF
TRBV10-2	CASSEYGNTEAFF
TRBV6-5	CASSYSRAVNTEAFF
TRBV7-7	CASSRDRGSYNEQFF
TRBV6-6	CASSYSGRKMNTEAFF
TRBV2	CASSESTISYNEQFF
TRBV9	CASSVLGGLLSTDTQYF
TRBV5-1	CASSLGNAANTGELFF
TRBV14	CASSVLSGVEEKLFF
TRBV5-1	CASSTTNSYNEQFF
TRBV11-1	CASSSNGQDGDTQYF
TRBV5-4	CASHPPGTTGELFF
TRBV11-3	CASSFQQGAGQNEQFF
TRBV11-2	CASTRGERGPYEQYF
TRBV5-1	CASSQDRLGSKNIQYF
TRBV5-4	CASSLRQPNTDTQYF
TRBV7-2	CASSLDSLNEQFF
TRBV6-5	CASRTQGGLSTEAFF
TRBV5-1	CASSFLTGNTGELFF
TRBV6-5	CASRTSGFSYNEQFF
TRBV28	CASSSLQGVRNTEAFF
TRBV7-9	CASSLRGADTQYF
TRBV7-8	CASSFTQPNSGIKTGELFF
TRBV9	CASSVEAGNTGELFF
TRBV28	CASSSQGTASYEQYF